Presented here are 6 T cell receptor beta chains from one specimen sequenced in a study of blood T cell repertoires in COVID-19. Clones were sequenced by immunoSEQ multiplex PCR, and TCRdb holds only the in-frame ones, with some missing. The data show approximately 240,000 clones, more than 65% seen once. Source material: peripheral blood. The origin of the receptors is a middle-aged woman who had recovered from COVID-19.

The chain links TRBV11-2 to TRBJ1-6; weak D call: TRBD1 (5 bases). The CDR3 loop spans 14 amino acids. V was shortened by 5 bases and J by 9 bases, with 14 bases between the two germline ends. Germline CDR1 reads SGHAT; CDR2 reads FQNNGV. CDR3 in amino acids: CASSIGTGLSPLHF. The CDR3 DNA is TGTGCCAGCAGCATTGGGACGGGACTTTCACCCCTCCACTTT.

This clone was seen a handful of times. The chain links TRBV7-3 to TRBJ2-3, with D maybe TRBD2 (6 bases). With 5 bases removed from V and 2 bases from J, the gap between germline ends came to 20 bases. The CDR3 extends over 17 amino acids. CDR1 SGHTA and CDR2 FQGTGA come from the germline V gene. CDR3 sequence: CASSLQSPGLHTDTQYF. In DNA form, the CDR3 reads TGTGCCAGCAGCCTACAGTCCCCGGGACTTCACACAGATACGCAGTATTTT.

The V gene is TRBV2, the J gene TRBJ2-1, with 14 positions matching TRBD2. The CDR3 length is 12 residues. Germline V gene data show CDR1 as SNHLY and CDR2 as FYNNEI. V was clipped by 6 bases and J by 15 bases; unmatched bases: 4. The CDR3 bases are TGTGCCAGCAGGCGACTAGCGGGGGGGGTGTTCTTC. This encodes CASRRLAGGVFF.

The gene calls are TRBV13 and TRBJ1-3; D might be TRBD1 (6 bases). Germline V lookup: CDR1 PRHDT, CDR2 FYEKMQ (reference sequence). V was trimmed by 3 bases and J by 4 bases, leaving 19 bases between them. The CDR3 loop spans 17 amino acids. The CDR3 spells CASSLMAPETGGNTIYF. CDR3 bases: TGTGCCAGCAGCTTGATGGCCCCAGAGACAGGCGGAAACACCATATATTTT.

This chain uses TRBV13 with TRBJ2-7, with unresolved D. The CDR3 runs to 11 residues. CDR1 and CDR2 (germline): PRHDT, FYEKMQ (reference sequence). The ends were cut back, 2 bases at V and 5 bases at J, with 4 bases in the middle. CDR3 DNA: TGTGCCAGCAGCTTATATGACGAGCAGTACTTC. As protein: CASSLYDEQYF.

This clone was counted only a few times. This sequence joins TRBV7-8 and TRBJ1-2; TRBD1 is a possible D gene (5 bases). Germline CDR1 reads SGHVS; CDR2 reads FQNEAQ. CDR3 length equals 14 residues. Trimming cost V 5 bases and J 6 bases, with 16 bases left between them. This chain's CDR3 is CASSGWGGKDGYTF. CDR3 coding DNA: TGTGCCAGCAGCGGATGGGGGGGAAAGGATGGCTACACCTTC.